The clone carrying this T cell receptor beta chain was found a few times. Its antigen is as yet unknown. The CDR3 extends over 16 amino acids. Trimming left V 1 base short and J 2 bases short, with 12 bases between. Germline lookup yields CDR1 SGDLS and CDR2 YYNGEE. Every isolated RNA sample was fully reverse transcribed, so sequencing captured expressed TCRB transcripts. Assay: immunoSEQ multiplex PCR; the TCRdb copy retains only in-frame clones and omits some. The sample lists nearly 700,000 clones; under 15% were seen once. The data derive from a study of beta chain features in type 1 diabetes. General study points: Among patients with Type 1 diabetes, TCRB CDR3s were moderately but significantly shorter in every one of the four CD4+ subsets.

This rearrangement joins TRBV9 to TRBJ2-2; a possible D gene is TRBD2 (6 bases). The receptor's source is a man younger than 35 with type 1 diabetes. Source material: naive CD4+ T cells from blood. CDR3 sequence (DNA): TGTGCCAGCAGCGTACCCGGGAGTTATAACACCGGGGAGCTGTTTTTT. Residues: CASSVPGSYNTGELFF.